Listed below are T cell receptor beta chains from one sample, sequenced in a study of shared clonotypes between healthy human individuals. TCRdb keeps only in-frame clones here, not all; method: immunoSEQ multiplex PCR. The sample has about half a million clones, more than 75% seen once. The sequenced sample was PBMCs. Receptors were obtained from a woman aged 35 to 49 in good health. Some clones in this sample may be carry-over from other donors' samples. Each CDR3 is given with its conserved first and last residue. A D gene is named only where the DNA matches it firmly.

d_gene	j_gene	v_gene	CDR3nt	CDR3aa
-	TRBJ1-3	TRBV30	TGTGCCTGGGACAGGAGCTCTGGAAACACCATATATTTT	CAWDRSSGNTIYF
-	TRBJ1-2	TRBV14	TGTGCCAGCAGCCGGACTTCAACTTTGAGCTACACCTTC	CASSRTSTLSYTF
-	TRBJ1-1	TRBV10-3	TGTGCCATCAGTGAGAGGCCAGGGAGGAACACTGAAGCTTTCTTT	CAISERPGRNTEAFF
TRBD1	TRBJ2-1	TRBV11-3	TGTGCCAGCAGCTTACAAGGACAGGGGGACAATGAGCAGTTCTTC	CASSLQGQGDNEQFF
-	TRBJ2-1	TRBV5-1	TGCGCCAGCAGCTTGGGTACCGGGAGTCGAGGAGAGCAGTTCTTC	CASSLGTGSRGEQFF
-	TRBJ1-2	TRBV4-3	TGCGCCAGCAGCCAGCCGGACAGAGACATCTATGGCTACACCTTC	CASSQPDRDIYGYTF
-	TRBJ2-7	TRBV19	TGTGCCAGTACCTCTAGCGCCAGCTCCTACGAGCAGTACTTC	CASTSSASSYEQYF
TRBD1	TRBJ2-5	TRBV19	TGTGCCAGTAGAAGACAGGGACGGTCAGAGACCCAGTACTTC	CASRRQGRSETQYF
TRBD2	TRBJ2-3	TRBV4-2	TGTGCCAGCAGCCATGGCACCGGGACTAGCGGGAGCAATACGCAGTATTTT	CASSHGTGTSGSNTQYF
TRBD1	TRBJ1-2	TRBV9	TGTGCCAGCAGCGCTTCCCCGGGACAGTCCTACACCTTC	CASSASPGQSYTF
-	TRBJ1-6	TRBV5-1	TGCGCCAGCAGACCAGACGGACTGACTAATTCACCCCTCCACTTT	CASRPDGLTNSPLHF
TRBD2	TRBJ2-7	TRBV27	TGTGCCAGCAGCCGGACTAGCGGGAGAATGGGGTCCTACGAGCAGTACTTC	CASSRTSGRMGSYEQYF
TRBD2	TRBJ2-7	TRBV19	TGTGCCAGTAGTACTGGACTAGCGGGAGGCCACGAGCAGTACTTC	CASSTGLAGGHEQYF
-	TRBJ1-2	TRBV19	TGTGCCAGCCAGCAAGGGATAGGAGGCTACACCTTC	CASQQGIGGYTF
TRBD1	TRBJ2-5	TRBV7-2	TGTGCCAGCAGCTTAGCGTTTGGGACAGGGTTCGAGACCCAGTACTTC	CASSLAFGTGFETQYF
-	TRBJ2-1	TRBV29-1	TGCAGCGGGGAAACAGGGGAGCAGTTCTTC	CSGETGEQFF